A single sample gave rise to the 17 T cell receptor beta chains below, sequenced in a study of cytomegalovirus exposure and HLA in healthy donors. This PCR relied on a set of 60 Vbeta primers and 13 Jbeta primers. Only in-frame clones appear in the TCRdb table, and some are missing; sequencing was by immunoSEQ multiplex PCR. The table includes 75,000 to 90,000 clones, 60% to 80% detected once. The sample consisted of PBMCs. All receptors derive from a woman in her forties in good health and CMV-seropositive.

This rearrangement joins TRBV6-5 to TRBJ2-1; D ambiguous. The CDR3 is made up of 14 amino acids. CDR1 is MNHEY, CDR2 SVGAGI, per germline. With 6 bases removed from V and 7 bases from J, the gap between germline ends came to 16 bases. The CDR3 is CASSRHISENEQFF. The DNA for the CDR3 is TGTGCCAGCAGCAGACATATTTCAGAGAATGAGCAGTTCTTC.

The V gene is TRBV5-1, the J gene TRBJ2-3; TRBD2 matches 14 bases. The germline CDR1 and CDR2 sequences are SGHRS and YFSETQ. Trimming cost V 5 bases and J 4 bases; bases outside gene matches: 12. The CDR3 spans 18 residues. The CDR3, as DNA: TGCGCCAGCAGGGGGGGACTAGCGGGAGCCGGATGGTCAGATACGCAGTATTTT. Residues: CASRGGLAGAGWSDTQYF.

This sequence joins TRBV6-5 and TRBJ1-5, with a weak D call TRBD1 (5 bases). Germline V lookup: CDR1 MNHEY, CDR2 SVGAGI. The ends were cut back, 6 bases at V and 5 bases at J, with 11 bases in the middle. This CDR3 is built from 13 residues. The CDR3 loop is CASREGPYQPQHF. The CDR3 DNA reads as TGTGCCAGCAGGGAGGGACCGTATCAGCCCCAGCATTTT.

This clone was counted once. The chain has TRBV6-5 and TRBJ2-7; D remains unclear. The CDR3 extends over 12 amino acids. Trimming removed 5 bases from V and 1 base from J, with 6 bases in between. CDR1 is MNHEY, CDR2 SVGAGI, per germline. The CDR3 loop reads CASSAGSYEQYF. The CDR3 DNA reads as TGTGCCAGCAGTGCAGGTTCCTACGAGCAGTACTTC.

This clone showed up many times. The CDR3 here is CASSGGWGTDTQYF. The CDR3 DNA is TGTGCCAGCAGCGGGGGATGGGGCACAGATACGCAGTATTTT. The chain is built from TRBV25-1 and TRBJ2-3, with a weak D call TRBD2 (6 bases). The germline gives CDR1 MGHDK, CDR2 SYGVNS. The CDR3 extends over 14 amino acids. With 6 bases removed from V and 1 base from J, the gap between germline ends came to 11 bases.

Written as DNA, the CDR3 is TGTGCCAGCAGACGTACCGGGACTGGGAATGGCTACACCTTC. This encodes CASRRTGTGNGYTF. The chain links TRBV28 to TRBJ1-2; perhaps TRBD1 as D (5 bases). Germline V gene data show CDR1 as MDHEN and CDR2 as SYDVKM. The CDR3 spans 14 residues. The V gene lost 6 bases and the J gene lost 6 bases, with 17 bases spanning the gap.

This chain links TRBV19 with TRBJ1-1, with D uncertain. The V gene's germline CDR1 is LNHDA and CDR2 SQIVND (reference sequence). CDR3 length equals 11 residues. The V end was cut by 4 bases, the J end by 8 bases, with 8 bases between. CDR3 nucleotide sequence: TGTGCCAGTAGTAGGAGAAACGAAGCTTTCTTT. It is translated as CASSRRNEAFF.

The rearrangement uses TRBV4-2 and TRBJ2-5; D is ambiguous. Near its end, the DNA agrees better with TRBJ2-7, so the J call may be wrong. The CDR3 spans 15 residues. Germline V gene lookup returns CDR1 LGHNA and CDR2 YNFKEQ. CDR3 in DNA: TGTGCCAGCAGCCAAGAGGGTACTATCTCCTACGAGCAGTACTTC. It encodes CASSQEGTISYEQYF.

The J gene is TRBJ2-2, the V gene TRBV25-1; D is possibly TRBD2 (5 bases). The CDR3 length is 13 residues. The V gene's germline CDR1 is MGHDK and CDR2 SYGVNS. V shed 2 bases and J shed 5 bases, with 6 bases lying between them. The CDR3 protein is CASSETGTGELFF. CDR3 sequence (DNA): TGTGCCAGCAGTGAAACGGGGACCGGGGAGCTGTTTTTT.

The rearrangement links TRBV9 to TRBJ2-7; 9 bases fit TRBD1. CDR1 SGDLS and CDR2 YYNGEE come from the germline V gene. The CDR3 is 16 residues long. Trimming at V came to 0 bases and at J to 5 bases, leaving 9 bases not matched to a gene. DNA of the CDR3: TGTGCCAGCAGCGTAGGGGGGACAGGGAATATTAACGAGCAGTACTTC. Its protein product is CASSVGGTGNINEQYF.

The chain links TRBV7-9 to TRBJ2-7; D perhaps matches TRBD2 (5 bases). This CDR3 is 13 amino acids long. Looked up from germline, CDR1 is SEHNR and CDR2 is FQNEAQ (reference sequence). The germline V and J ends were trimmed by 9 bases and 2 bases, with 14 bases remaining between them. The CDR3 reads CASTYSGTYEQYF. The CDR3 DNA sequence: TGTGCCAGTACCTATTCGGGGACCTACGAGCAGTACTTC. Full variable domain (missing parts from reference TRBV7-9 and TRBJ2-7): DTGVSQNPRHKITKRGQNVTFRCDPISEHNRLYWYRQTLGQGPEFLTYFQNEAQLEKSRLLSDRFSAERPKGSFSTLEIQRTEQGDSAMYLCASTYSGTYEQYFGPGTRLTVT.

This chain connects TRBV21-1 to TRBJ2-7; the D call of TRBD2 is as the table states it, not checked on the DNA. TRBV21-1 corresponds to a pseudogene. The CDR3 consists of 14 residues. This CDR3 is CASSKRGGLYEQYF. CDR3 nucleotide sequence: TGTGCCAGCAGCAAAAGGGGGGGTCTTTACGAGCAGTACTTC.

Of note for this clone: An end of the junction does not agree with germline; a read error may underlie this. V and J are TRBV5-4 and TRBJ2-7, with 7 bases aligning to TRBD2. Germline V gives CDR1 SGHNT, CDR2 YYREEE (reference sequence). There are 13 residues in the CDR3. This CDR3 is CASSRSLASTLFF. CDR3 in DNA: TGTGCCAGCAGCCGATCACTAGCGTCAACTCTGTTTTTC. The whole variable domain, remainder taken from reference TRBV5-4 and TRBJ2-7, is ETGVTQSPTHLIKTRGQQVTLRCSSQSGHNTVSWYQQALGQGPQFIFQYYREEENGRGNFPPRFSGLQFPNYSSELNVNALELDDSALYLCASSRSLASTLFFGPGTRLTVT.

The count of this clone is one. The CDR3 DNA reads as TGTGCCAGCAGCGAATCCTCCGGGACTGCTTGGGCCACTGAAGCTTTCTTT. The encoded protein is CASSESSGTAWATEAFF. J is TRBJ1-1 and V is TRBV6-1, with TRBD1 as a possible D gene (5 bases). Germline CDR1 reads MNHNS; CDR2 reads SASEGT. Trimming removed 6 bases from V and 4 bases from J, with 24 bases in between. The CDR3 runs to 17 residues.

The V and J genes are TRBV28 and TRBJ2-7, with D hard to call. Per germline, CDR1 MDHEN and CDR2 SYDVKM. Trimming stripped 6 bases from V and 1 base from J, with 13 bases between. The CDR3 spans 14 residues. The CDR3 reads CASRPYSVSYEQYF. Written as DNA, the CDR3 is TGTGCCAGCAGGCCTTATTCGGTATCCTACGAGCAGTACTTC. Based on the CDR3 plus reference TRBV28 and TRBJ2-7, the full variable domain is DVKVTQSSRYLVKRTGEKVFLECVQDMDHENMFWYRQDPGLGLRLIYFSYDVKMKEKGDIPEGYSVSREKKERFSLILESASTNQTSMYLCASRPYSVSYEQYFGPGTRLTVT.

V usage is TRBV9 and J usage is TRBJ2-1; D may be TRBD1 (6 bases). Trimming cost V 0 bases and J 10 bases, with 29 bases left between them. Germline V gives CDR1 SGDLS, CDR2 YYNGEE. The CDR3 is 19 residues long. CDR3 region: CASSVGGHQYNQSKREQFF. CDR3 nucleotide sequence: TGTGCCAGCAGCGTAGGGGGACACCAGTACAACCAGAGCAAACGGGAGCAGTTCTTC.

This chain links TRBV7-6 with TRBJ2-1; D is possibly TRBD2 (5 bases). The CDR3 has 14 amino acids. Trimming stripped 10 bases from V and 7 bases from J, with 20 bases between. Germline-derived CDR1 and CDR2 are SGHVS and FNYEAQ. CDR3 nucleotides: TGTGCCACGAAACCAGGAGGATCCTTAAATGAGCAGTTCTTC. It is translated as CATKPGGSLNEQFF.